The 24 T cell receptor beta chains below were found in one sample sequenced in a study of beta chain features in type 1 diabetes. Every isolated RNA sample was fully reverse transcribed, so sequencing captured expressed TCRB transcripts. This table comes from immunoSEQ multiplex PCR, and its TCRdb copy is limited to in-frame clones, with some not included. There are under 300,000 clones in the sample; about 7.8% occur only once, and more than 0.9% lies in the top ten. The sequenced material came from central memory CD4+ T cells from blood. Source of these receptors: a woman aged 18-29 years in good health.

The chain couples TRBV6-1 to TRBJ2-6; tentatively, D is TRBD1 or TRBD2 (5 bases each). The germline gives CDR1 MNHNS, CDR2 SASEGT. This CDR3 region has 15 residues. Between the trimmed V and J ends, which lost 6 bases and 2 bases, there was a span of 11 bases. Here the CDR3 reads CASRGETPGANVLTF. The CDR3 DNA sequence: TGTGCCAGCAGGGGGGAGACCCCTGGGGCCAACGTCCTGACTTTC.

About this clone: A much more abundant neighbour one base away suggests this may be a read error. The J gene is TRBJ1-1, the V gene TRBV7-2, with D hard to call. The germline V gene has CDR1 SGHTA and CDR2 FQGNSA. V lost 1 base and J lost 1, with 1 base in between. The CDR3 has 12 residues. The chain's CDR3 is CASSLENTEAFF. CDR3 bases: TGTGCCAGCAGCTTAGAGAACACTGAAGCTTTCTTT. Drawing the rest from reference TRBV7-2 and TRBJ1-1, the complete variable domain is GAGVSQSPSNKVTEKGKDVELRCDPISGHTALYWYRQSLGQGLEFLIYFQGNSAPDKSGLPSDRFSAERTGGSVSTLTIQRTQQEDSAVYLCASSLENTEAFFGQGTRLTVV.

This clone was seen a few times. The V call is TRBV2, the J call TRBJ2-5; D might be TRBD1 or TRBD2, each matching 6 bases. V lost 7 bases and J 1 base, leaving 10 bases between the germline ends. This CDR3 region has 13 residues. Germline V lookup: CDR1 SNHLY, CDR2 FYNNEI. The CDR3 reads CASMRDTQETQYF. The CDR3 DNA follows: TGTGCCAGCATGCGGGACACCCAAGAGACCCAGTACTTC.

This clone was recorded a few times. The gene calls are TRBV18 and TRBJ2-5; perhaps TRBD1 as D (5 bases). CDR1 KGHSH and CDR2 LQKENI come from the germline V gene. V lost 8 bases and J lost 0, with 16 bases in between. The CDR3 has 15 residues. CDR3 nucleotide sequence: TGTGCCAGCACTGAGCCAGGGTGGTACCAAGAGACCCAGTACTTC. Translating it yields CASTEPGWYQETQYF.

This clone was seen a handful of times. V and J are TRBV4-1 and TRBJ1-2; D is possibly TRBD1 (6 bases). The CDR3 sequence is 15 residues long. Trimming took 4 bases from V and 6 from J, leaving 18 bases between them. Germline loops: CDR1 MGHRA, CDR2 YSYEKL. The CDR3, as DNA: TGCGCCAGCAGCCGCGATTGGGGGCGCTTAGATGGCTACACCTTC. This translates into CASSRDWGRLDGYTF.

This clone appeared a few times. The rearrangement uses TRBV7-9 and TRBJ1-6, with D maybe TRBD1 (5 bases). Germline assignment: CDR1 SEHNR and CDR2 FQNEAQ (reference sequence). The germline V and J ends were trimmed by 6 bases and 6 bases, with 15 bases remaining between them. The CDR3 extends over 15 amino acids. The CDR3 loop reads CASRPPGQLNSPLHF. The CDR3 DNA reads TGTGCCAGCAGACCCCCGGGGCAACTTAATTCACCCCTCCACTTT.

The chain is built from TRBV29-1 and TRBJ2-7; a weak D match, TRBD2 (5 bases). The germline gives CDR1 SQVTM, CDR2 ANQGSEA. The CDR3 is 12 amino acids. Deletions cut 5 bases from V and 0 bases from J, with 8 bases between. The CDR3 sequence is CSVSGDSYEQYV. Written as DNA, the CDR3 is TGCAGCGTTTCCGGGGACTCCTACGAGCAGTACGTC.

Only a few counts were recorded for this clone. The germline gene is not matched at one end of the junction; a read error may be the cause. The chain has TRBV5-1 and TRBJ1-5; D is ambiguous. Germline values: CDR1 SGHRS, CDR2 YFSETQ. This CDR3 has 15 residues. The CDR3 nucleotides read TGCGCCAGCAGATTGGGAGGAGGGAGCAATCAGCCCCAGCATTTT. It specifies CASRLGGGSNQPQHF.

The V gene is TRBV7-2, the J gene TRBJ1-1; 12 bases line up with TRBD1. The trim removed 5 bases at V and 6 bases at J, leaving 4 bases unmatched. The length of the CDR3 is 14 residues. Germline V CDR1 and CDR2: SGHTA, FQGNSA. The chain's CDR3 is CASSRDRGQAEAFF. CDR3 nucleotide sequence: TGTGCCAGCAGCAGGGACAGGGGGCAAGCTGAAGCTTTCTTT.

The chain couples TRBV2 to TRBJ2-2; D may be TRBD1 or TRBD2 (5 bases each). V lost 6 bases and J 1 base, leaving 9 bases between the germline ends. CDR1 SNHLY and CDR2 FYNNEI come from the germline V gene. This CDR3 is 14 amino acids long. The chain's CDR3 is CASRGVLNTGELFF. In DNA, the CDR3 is TGTGCCAGCAGGGGGGTCCTGAACACCGGGGAGCTGTTTTTT.

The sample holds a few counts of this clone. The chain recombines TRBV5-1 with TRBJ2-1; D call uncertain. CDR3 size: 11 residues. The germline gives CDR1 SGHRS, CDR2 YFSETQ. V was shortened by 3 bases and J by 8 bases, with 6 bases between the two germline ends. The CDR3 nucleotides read TGCGCCAGCAGCTACATCGATGAGCAGTTCTTC. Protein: CASSYIDEQFF.

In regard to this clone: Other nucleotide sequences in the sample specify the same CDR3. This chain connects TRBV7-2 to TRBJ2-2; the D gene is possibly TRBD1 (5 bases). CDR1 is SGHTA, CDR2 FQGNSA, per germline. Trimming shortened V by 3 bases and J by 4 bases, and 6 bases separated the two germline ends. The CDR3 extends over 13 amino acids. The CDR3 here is CASSFRGTGELFF. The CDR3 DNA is TGTGCCAGCAGCTTTAGGGGCACCGGGGAGCTGTTTTTT.

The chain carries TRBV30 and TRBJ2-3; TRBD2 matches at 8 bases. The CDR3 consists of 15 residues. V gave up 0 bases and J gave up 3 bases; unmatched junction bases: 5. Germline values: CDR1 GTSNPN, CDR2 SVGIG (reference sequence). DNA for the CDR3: TGTGCCTGGAGTGTAAGCGGGAGACCAACAGATACGCAGTATTTT. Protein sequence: CAWSVSGRPTDTQYF.

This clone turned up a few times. This chain's CDR3 is CATSREGGYTQYF. In nucleotides, the CDR3 is TGTGCCACCAGCAGAGAAGGGGGTTATACGCAGTATTTT. The chain recombines TRBV15 with TRBJ2-3; D might be TRBD1 (6 bases). The CDR3 covers 13 residues. With 0 bases removed from V and 7 bases from J, the gap between germline ends came to 8 bases. Germline V gene sequence: CDR1 LNHNV, CDR2 YYDKDF (reference sequence). Together with reference TRBV15 and TRBJ2-3, the CDR3 gives the full variable domain: DAMVIQNPRYQVTQFGKPVTLSCSQTLNHNVMYWYQQKSSQAPKLLFHYYDKDFNNEADTPDNFQSRRPNTSFCFLDIRSPGLGDTAMYLCATSREGGYTQYFGPGTRLTVL.

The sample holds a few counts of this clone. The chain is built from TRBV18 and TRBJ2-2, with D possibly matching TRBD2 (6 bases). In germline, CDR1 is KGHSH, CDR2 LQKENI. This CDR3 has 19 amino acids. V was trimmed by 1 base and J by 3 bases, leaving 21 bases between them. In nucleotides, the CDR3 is TGTGCCAGCTCACCACGTGGTCGGACCGGGACTGGGGACACCGGGGAGCTGTTTTTT. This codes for CASSPRGRTGTGDTGELFF.

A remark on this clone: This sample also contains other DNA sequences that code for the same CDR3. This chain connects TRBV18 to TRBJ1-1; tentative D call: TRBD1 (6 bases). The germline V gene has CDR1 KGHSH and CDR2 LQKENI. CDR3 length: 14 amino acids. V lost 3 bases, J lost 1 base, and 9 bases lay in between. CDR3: CASSPDRKNTEAFF. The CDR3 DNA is TGTGCCAGCTCACCCGACAGGAAGAACACTGAAGCTTTCTTT.

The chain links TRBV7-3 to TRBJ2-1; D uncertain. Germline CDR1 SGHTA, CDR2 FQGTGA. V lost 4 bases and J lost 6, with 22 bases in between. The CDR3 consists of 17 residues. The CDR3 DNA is TGTGCCAGCAGCTCGGCTCCTTATTCGTTAGTGAGCAATGAGCAGTTCTTC. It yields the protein CASSSAPYSLVSNEQFF.

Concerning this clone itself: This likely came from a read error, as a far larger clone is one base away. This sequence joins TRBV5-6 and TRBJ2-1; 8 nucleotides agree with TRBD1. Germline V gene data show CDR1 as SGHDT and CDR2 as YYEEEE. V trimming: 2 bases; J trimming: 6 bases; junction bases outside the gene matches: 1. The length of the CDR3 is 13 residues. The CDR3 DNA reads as TGTGCCAGCAGCTTCGGACAGGGCAATGAGCAGTTCTTC. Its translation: CASSFGQGNEQFF.

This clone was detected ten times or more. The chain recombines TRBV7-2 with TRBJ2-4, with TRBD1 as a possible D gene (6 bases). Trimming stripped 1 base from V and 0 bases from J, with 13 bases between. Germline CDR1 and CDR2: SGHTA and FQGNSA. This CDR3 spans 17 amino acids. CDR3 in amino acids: CASSLVGQGRAKNIQYF. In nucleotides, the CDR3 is TGTGCCAGCAGCTTAGTCGGGCAGGGGAGAGCCAAAAACATTCAGTACTTC.

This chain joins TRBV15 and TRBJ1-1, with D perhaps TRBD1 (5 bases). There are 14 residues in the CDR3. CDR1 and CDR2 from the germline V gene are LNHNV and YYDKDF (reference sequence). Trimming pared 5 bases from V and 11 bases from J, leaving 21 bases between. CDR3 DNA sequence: TGTGCCACCAGCTGGCGGGACGGTTCCGGTGGGGCTTTCTTT. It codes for CATSWRDGSGGAFF. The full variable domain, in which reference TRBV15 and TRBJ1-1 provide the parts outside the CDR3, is DAMVIQNPRYQVTQFGKPVTLSCSQTLNHNVMYWYQQKSSQAPKLLFHYYDKDFNNEADTPDNFQSRRPNTSFCFLDIRSPGLGDTAMYLCATSWRDGSGGAFFGQGTRLTVV.

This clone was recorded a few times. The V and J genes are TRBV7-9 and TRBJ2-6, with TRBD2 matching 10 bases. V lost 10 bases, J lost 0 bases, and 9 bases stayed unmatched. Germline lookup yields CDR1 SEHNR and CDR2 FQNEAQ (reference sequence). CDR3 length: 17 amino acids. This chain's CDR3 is CANQPSGGASGANVLTF. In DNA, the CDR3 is TGTGCCAACCAACCTAGCGGGGGCGCCTCTGGGGCCAACGTCCTGACTTTC.

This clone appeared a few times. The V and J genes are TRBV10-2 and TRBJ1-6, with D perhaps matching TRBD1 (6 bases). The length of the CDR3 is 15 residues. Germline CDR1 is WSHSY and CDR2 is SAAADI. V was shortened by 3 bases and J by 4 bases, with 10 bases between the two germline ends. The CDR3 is CASSEGQGYNSPLHF. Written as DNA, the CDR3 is TGCGCCAGCAGTGAAGGGCAGGGGTATAATTCACCCCTCCACTTT.

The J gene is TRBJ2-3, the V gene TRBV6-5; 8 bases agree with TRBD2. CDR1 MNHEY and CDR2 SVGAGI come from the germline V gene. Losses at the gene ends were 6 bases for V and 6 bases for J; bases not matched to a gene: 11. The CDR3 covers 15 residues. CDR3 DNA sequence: TGTGCCAGCAGAAAAGAACTAGCGGTGGGGGATACGCAGTATTTT. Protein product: CASRKELAVGDTQYF.

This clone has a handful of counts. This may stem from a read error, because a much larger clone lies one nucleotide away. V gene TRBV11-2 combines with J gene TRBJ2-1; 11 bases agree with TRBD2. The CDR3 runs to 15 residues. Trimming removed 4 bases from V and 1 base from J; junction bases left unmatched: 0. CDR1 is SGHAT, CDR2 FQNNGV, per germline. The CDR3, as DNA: TGTGCCAGCAGCTGGACTAGCGGGTCCTACAATGAGCAGTTCTTC. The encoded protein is CASSWTSGSYNEQFF.